This entry features one TCR beta chain sequence. This sample was taken from a study of blood T cell repertoires in COVID-19. Study details: Acute and convalescent COVID-19 samples came from the United States, Italy and Spain. The analysed material was cDNA or gDNA that came from T cells, B-cell-depleted T cells, or PBMCs.

Cohorts were based on clinical histories the participants reported. Recovered status in Cohort 3 required two negative PCRs, clearance, or symptom resolution. V dropped 5 bases and J dropped 6 bases, with 10 bases sitting between them. In germline, CDR1 is SEHNR, CDR2 FQNEAQ (reference sequence). The CDR3 runs to 13 residues. Using immunoSEQ multiplex PCR, the repertoire was profiled, and TCRdb retains in-frame clones only, with some absent. Among a few hundred thousand clones listed, approximately 90% were seen once. Sequenced: PBMCs or T cells enriched from blood (not recorded which). The chain is built from TRBV7-9 and TRBJ2-2; TRBD2 is a possible D gene (6 bases). This TCR was recovered from a man aged 35 to 55 who had recovered from COVID-19. The CDR3 sequence: CASSQEGSGELFF. DNA for the CDR3: TGTGCCAGCAGCCAGGAGGGGTCCGGGGAGCTGTTTTTT.